A single sample gave rise to the 6 T cell receptor beta chains below, sequenced in a study of T-cell reconstitution after alpha-beta-depleted transplantation in children. Unique molecular identifiers featured in how the TCRbeta library was prepared. Using its own MiXCR run on the PCR reads, TCRdb lists one record per CDR3 protein. This sample yields around 600,000 distinct CDR3 sequences, of which roughly 15% are seen a single time; approximately 1% belongs to the top ten. The material sequenced was PBMCs from the stem cell graft donor, taken from the stem cell graft. The receptors originated from a human donor who donated a stem cell graft to a child with acute myeloid leukemia.

In its sample, this clonotype was seen a few times. The V gene is TRBV19, the J gene TRBJ2-7; D is undetermined. Germline assignment: CDR1 LNHDA and CDR2 SQIVND (reference sequence). The CDR3 sequence is 17 residues long. V was pared by 1 base and J by 0 bases, with 16 bases between. CDR3 DNA sequence: TGTGCCAGTAGTATAGTAAGGAATCGGGCGCTCTCCTACGAGCAGTACGTC. Encoded protein: CASSIVRNRALSYEQYV.

This clonotype was observed a handful of times. The J gene is TRBJ2-3, the V gene TRBV12-3 or TRBV12-4; D is unclear. Trimming left V 3 bases short and J 4 bases short, with 11 bases between. This CDR3 is built from 14 residues. CDR3: CASSLYVGPDTQYF. CDR3 nucleotide sequence: TGTGCCAGCAGTTTGTATGTGGGCCCAGATACGCAGTATTTT.

The chain is built from TRBV28 and TRBJ1-4; 7 bases match TRBD1. CDR3 length: 15 residues. V was clipped by 1 base and J by 7 bases; unmatched bases: 6. The V gene's germline CDR1 is MDHEN and CDR2 SYDVKM. The CDR3 region is CASSLYRGSSEKLFF. CDR3 nucleotides: TGTGCCAGCAGTTTATACAGGGGCTCGAGTGAAAAACTGTTTTTT.

The rearrangement uses TRBV7-9 and TRBJ1-5; D remains ambiguous. Per the germline V gene, CDR1 is SEHNR and CDR2 is FQNEAQ (reference sequence). The CDR3 has 15 residues. The germline V and J ends were trimmed by 9 bases and 8 bases, with 23 bases remaining between them. The CDR3 spells CARKIQLGIGEPQHF. CDR3 nucleotides: TGTGCCAGGAAGATACAGTTGGGGATTGGCGAGCCCCAGCATTTT. Variable domain in full (rest from reference TRBV7-9 and TRBJ1-5): DTGVSQNPRHKITKRGQNVTFRCDPISEHNRLYWYRQTLGQGPEFLTYFQNEAQLEKSRLLSDRFSAERPKGSFSTLEIQRTEQGDSAMYLCARKIQLGIGEPQHFGDGTRLSIL.

This clonotype is a singleton in its sample. The chain couples TRBV20-1 to TRBJ1-2; 7 bases are shared with TRBD1. CDR1 and CDR2 from the germline V gene are DFQATT and SNEGSKA (reference sequence). The CDR3 length is 16 residues. CDR3 nucleotides: TGCAGGGCCCAGGGTCAGGGCTATTCTTTACAGGGGGGCTACACCTTC. It translates to CRAQGQGYSLQGGYTF.

The chain recombines TRBV7-9 with TRBJ2-1, with D hard to call. Germline CDR1 reads SEHNR; CDR2 reads FQNEAQ (reference sequence). This CDR3 comprises 15 residues. V was cut by 1 base and J by 5 bases, with 12 bases left in between. As DNA, the CDR3 is TGTGCCAGCAGCTTAGAAGAAGGCCGAAACAATGAGCAGTTCTTC. Translating it yields CASSLEEGRNNEQFF.